This record covers a single T cell receptor beta chain. This sample was included in a study of blood T cells in healthy people across ages. Alongside a J-beta primer mix, a sample-barcoded 5' primer served in a second PCR lasting roughly 6 to 11 cycles. TCRdb re-called the 5' RACE reads with MiXCR, one entry per CDR3 protein. In the table there are approximately 670,000 distinct CDR3 sequences, roughly two fifths of which are singletons. From germline, CDR1 is MNHEY and CDR2 SVGEGT. The length of the CDR3 is 14 residues. V was cut by 2 bases and J by 11 bases, with 16 bases left in between. This receptor was taken from a man older than 75 in good health. J is TRBJ1-5 and V is TRBV6-2 or TRBV6-3; D ambiguous. Sequenced sample: blood. The CDR3 region has the DNA TGTGCCAGCAGTTACAATCAGGCCTTTTTGACCCAGCATTTT. Translation gives CASSYNQAFLTQHF.